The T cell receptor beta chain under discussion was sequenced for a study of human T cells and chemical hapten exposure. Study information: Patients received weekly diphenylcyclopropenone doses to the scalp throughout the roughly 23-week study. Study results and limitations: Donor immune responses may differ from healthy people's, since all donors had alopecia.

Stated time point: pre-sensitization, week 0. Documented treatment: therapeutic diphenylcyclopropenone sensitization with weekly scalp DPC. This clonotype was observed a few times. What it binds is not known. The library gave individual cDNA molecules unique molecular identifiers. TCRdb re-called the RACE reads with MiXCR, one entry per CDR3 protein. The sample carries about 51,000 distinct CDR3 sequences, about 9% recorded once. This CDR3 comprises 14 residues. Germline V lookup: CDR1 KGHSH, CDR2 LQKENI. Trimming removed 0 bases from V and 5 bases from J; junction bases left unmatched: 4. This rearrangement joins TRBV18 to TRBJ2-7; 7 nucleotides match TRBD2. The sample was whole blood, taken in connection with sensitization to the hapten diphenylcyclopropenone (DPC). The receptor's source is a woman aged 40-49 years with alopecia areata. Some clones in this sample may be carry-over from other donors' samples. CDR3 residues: CASSPPGGTHEQYF. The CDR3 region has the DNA TGTGCCAGCTCACCACCGGGGGGGACCCACGAGCAGTACTTC.